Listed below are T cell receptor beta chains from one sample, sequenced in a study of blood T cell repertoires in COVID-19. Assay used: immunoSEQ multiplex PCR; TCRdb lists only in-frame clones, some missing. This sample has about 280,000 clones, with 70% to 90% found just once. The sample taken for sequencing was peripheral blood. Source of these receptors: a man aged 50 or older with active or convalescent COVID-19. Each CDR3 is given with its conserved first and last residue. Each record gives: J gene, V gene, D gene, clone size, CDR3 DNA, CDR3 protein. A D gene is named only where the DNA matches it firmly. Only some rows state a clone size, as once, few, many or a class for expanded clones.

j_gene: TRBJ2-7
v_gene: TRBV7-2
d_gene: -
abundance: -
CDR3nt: TGTGCCAGCAGCTTTGGGGCGTCTTACGAGCAGTACTTC
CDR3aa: CASSFGASYEQYF

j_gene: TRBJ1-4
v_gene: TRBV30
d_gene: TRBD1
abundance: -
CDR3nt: TGTGCCTGGAGTCCGGACAGGCTACCAACTAATGAAAAACTGTTTTTT
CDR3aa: CAWSPDRLPTNEKLFF

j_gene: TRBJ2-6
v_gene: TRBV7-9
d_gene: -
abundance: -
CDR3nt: TGTGCCAGCAGCTCGACTCTCGGCGTGCGTGGGGCCAACGTCCTGACTTTC
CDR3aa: CASSSTLGVRGANVLTF

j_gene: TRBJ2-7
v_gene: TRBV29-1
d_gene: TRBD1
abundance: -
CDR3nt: TGCAGCGTTGAAGATCGGGGGACAGGGGGATACGAGCAGTACTTC
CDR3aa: CSVEDRGTGGYEQYF

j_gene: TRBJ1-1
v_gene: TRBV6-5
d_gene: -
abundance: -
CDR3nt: TGTGCCAGCTCCCCGGGGGTAGAAGCTTTCTTT
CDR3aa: CASSPGVEAFF

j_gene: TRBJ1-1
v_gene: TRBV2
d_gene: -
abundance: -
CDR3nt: TGTGCCAGCCCCCGATGGAACGACCAGGGTAACACTGAAGCTTTCTTT
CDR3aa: CASPRWNDQGNTEAFF

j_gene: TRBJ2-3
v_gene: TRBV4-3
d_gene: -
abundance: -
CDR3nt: TGCGCCAGCAGCCTCGGTAGCCGGGGGCTAGCGGACAGCACAGATACGCAGTATTTT
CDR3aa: CASSLGSRGLADSTDTQYF

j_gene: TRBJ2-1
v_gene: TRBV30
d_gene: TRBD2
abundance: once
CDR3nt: TGTGCCTGCCCTAGCGGGAGGGCGAGTGAGCAGTTCTTC
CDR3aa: CACPSGRASEQFF

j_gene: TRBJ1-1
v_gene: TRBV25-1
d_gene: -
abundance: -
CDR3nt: TGTGCCAGCAGTGATGGCGACTGGGACACTGAAGCTTTCTTT
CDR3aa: CASSDGDWDTEAFF

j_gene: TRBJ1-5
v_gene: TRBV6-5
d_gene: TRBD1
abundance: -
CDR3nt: TGTGCCAGCGGGAAGGGACAGGGGAGGGAACAGCCCCAGCATTTT
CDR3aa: CASGKGQGREQPQHF

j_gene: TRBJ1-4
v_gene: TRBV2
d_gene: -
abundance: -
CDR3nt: TGTGCCAGCAGGAGGGGGGGGACTAATGAAAAACTGTTTTTT
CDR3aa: CASRRGGTNEKLFF

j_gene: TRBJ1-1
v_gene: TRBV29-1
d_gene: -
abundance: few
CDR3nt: TGCAGCGGAGCCCGGGGGGCGGACACTGAAGCTTTCTTT
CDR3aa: CSGARGADTEAFF

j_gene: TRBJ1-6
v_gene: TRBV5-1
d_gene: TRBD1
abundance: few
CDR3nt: TGCGCCAGCAGCTTGGGGACAGGGCCCAATTCACCCCTCCACTTT
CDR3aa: CASSLGTGPNSPLHF

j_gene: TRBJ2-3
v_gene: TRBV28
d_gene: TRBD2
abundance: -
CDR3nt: TGTGCCAGCAGTGGCGAAGCGGGAGGTGGTGGCACAGATACGCAGTATTTT
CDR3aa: CASSGEAGGGGTDTQYF

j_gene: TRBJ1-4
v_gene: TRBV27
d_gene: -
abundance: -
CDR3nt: TGTGCCAGCAGTCCTCGCGCGGTAGGGGGGGGCGCGCGGGCAACTAATGAAAAACTGTTTTTT
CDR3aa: CASSPRAVGGGARATNEKLFF

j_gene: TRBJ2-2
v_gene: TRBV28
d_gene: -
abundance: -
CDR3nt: TGTGCCAGCAGTTTAGGGCAGTACACCGGGGAGCTGTTTTTT
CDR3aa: CASSLGQYTGELFF

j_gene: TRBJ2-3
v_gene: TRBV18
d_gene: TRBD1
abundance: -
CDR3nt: TGTGCCAGCTCACCGGCGGGACAGGTGGCCACAGATACGCAGTATTTT
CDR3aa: CASSPAGQVATDTQYF

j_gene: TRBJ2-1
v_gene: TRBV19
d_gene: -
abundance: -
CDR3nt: TGTGCCAGTAGTATCCAGGCCAGGAGGGCTTACAATGAGCAGTTCTTC
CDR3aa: CASSIQARRAYNEQFF

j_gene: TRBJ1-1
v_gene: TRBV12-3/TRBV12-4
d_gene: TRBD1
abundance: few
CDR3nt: TGTGCCAGCAGTTTCGGAGCAGGGGGTGAAGCTTTCTTT
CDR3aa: CASSFGAGGEAFF

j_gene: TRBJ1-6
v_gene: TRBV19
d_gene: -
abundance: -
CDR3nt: TGTGCCAGTAGTTCCTCCGACAGGACACCCCTCCACTTT
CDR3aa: CASSSSDRTPLHF

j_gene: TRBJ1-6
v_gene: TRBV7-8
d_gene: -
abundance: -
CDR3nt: TGTGCCAGCAGCGGAGGGGCAGGCGCCGGGGGAGCCCTCCACTTT
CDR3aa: CASSGGAGAGGALHF

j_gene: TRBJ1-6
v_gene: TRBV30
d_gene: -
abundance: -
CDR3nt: TGTGCCTGGAGTTTACAACAGCTTAATAATTCACCCCTCCACTTT
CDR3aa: CAWSLQQLNNSPLHF

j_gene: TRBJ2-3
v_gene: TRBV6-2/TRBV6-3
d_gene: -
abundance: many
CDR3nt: TGTGCCAGCAGTTACCTCCGGGACTCTCTCCCAGATACGCAGTATTTT
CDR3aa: CASSYLRDSLPDTQYF

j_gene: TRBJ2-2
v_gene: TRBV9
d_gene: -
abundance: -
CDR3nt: TGTGCCAGCAGCGTAGGTGGGGCGCCCGGGGAGCTGTTTTTT
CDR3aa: CASSVGGAPGELFF

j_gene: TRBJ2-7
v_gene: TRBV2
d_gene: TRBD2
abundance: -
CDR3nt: TGTGCCAGCAGCTCACCCCCGGGACTAGGAAACGAGCAGTACTTC
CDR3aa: CASSSPPGLGNEQYF

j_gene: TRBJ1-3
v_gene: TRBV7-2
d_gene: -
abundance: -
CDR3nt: TGTGCCAGCGGAGACAGAATCTCTGGAAACACCATATATTTT
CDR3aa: CASGDRISGNTIYF

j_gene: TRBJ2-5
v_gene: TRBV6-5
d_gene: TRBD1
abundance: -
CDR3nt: TGTGCCAGCAACCGAAGGGGGCAGGGCGGAGAGACCCAGTACTTC
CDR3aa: CASNRRGQGGETQYF

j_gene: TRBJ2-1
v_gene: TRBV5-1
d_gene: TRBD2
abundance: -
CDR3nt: TGCGCCAGCAGCTTGGCCGGGACTAGCGCCGATGAGCAGTTCTTC
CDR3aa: CASSLAGTSADEQFF

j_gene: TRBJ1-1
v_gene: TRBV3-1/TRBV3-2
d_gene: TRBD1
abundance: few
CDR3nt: TGTGCCAGCAGCCAAGATTGGGGACAGATAAACACTGAAGCTTTCTTT
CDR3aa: CASSQDWGQINTEAFF

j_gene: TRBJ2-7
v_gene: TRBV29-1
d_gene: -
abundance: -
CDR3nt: TGCAGCGTTGAGCTAGCGAAGTTCTCCTACGAGCAGTACTTC
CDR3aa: CSVELAKFSYEQYF

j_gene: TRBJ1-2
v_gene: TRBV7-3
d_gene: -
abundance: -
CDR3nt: TGTGCCAGCAGCGCGTCCTCAAACTATGGCTACACCTTC
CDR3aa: CASSASSNYGYTF

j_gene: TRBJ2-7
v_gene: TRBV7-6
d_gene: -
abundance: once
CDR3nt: TGTGCCAGTTCGGGGTACGGAAACTACGAGCAGTACTTC
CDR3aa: CASSGYGNYEQYF

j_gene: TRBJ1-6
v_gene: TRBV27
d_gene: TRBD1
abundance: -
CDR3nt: TGTGCCAGCAGAGTTTGGCCCGGGACAGGGAATTCACCCCTCCACTTT
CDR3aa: CASRVWPGTGNSPLHF

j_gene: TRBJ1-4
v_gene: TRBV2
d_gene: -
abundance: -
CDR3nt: TGTGCCAGCAGAAGGAGCGGTGAAAAACTGTTTTTT
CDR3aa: CASRRSGEKLFF

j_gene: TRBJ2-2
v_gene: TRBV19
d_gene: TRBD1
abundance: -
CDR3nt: TGTGCCAGTAGTATCTTGGGACAGGGTAACACCGGGGAGCTGTTTTTT
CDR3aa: CASSILGQGNTGELFF

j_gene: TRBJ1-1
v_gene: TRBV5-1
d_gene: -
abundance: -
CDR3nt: TGCGCCAGCAGCTTCAGGTACAACACTGAAGCTTTCTTT
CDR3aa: CASSFRYNTEAFF

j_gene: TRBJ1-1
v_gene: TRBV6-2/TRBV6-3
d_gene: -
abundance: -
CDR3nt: TGTGCCAGCAGTTACTCCAGTGGCAGGGGTGACACTGAAGCTTTCTTT
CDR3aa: CASSYSSGRGDTEAFF

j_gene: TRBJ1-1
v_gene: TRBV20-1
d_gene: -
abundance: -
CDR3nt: TGCAGTGCTAGAGACAGATCTGAAGCTTTCTTT
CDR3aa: CSARDRSEAFF

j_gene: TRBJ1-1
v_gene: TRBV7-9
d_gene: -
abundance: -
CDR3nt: TGTGCCAGCACTGGTCCTAGGGTGCAGGGAGGGGCTCTGAACACTGAAGCTTTCTTT
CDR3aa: CASTGPRVQGGALNTEAFF

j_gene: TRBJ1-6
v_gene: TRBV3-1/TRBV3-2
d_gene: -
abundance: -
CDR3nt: TGTGCCAGCAGCCAAGATCCGCGGCGGGTTAATTCACCCCTCCACTTT
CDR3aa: CASSQDPRRVNSPLHF

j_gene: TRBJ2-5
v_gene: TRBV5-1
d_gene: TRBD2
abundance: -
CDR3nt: TGCGCCAGCAGCCCCGGTGGACTAGCGGGGGATCAAGAGACCCAGTACTTC
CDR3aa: CASSPGGLAGDQETQYF

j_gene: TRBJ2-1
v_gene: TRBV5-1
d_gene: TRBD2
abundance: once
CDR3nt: TGCGCCAGCAGCTCTTCCGGGACTAGCGGAACGAGCTCCTACAATGAGCAGTTCTTC
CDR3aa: CASSSSGTSGTSSYNEQFF

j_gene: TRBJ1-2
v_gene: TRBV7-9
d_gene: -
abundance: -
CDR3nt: TGTGCCAGCAGCTATGCCTCAGGAGGAGGTATCTATGGCTACACCTTC
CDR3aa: CASSYASGGGIYGYTF

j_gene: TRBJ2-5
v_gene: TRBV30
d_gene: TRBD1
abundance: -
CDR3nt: TGTGCCGGGACGGGACAGACCCAAGAGACCCAGTACTTC
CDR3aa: CAGTGQTQETQYF

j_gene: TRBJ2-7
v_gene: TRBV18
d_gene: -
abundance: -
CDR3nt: TGTGCCAGCTCACACCCAGGGGCCCCTCACGAGCAGTACTTC
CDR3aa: CASSHPGAPHEQYF

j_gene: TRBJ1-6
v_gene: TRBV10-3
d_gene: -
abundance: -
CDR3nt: TGTGCCGCGGGGAGGGGGTTCTCACCCCTCCACTTT
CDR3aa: CAAGRGFSPLHF

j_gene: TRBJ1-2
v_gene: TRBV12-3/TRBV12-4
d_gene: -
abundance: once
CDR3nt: TGTGCCAGCAGTTTTAGCTTCTATGGCTACACCTTC
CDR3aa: CASSFSFYGYTF

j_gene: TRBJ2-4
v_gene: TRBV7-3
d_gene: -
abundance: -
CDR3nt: TGTGCCAGCAGCTTATCAAGTAGTGCGGGCAAAAACATTCAGTACTTC
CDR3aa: CASSLSSSAGKNIQYF

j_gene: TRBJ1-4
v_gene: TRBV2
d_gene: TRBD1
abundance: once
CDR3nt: TGTGCCAGCAGTGGAAGGGGGCAGGAATATGAAAAACTGTTTTTT
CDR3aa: CASSGRGQEYEKLFF

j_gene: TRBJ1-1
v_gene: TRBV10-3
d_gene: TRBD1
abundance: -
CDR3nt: TGTGCCATCAGTTTACCGGGACAGGACACACCGAAAGCTTTCTTT
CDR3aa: CAISLPGQDTPKAFF

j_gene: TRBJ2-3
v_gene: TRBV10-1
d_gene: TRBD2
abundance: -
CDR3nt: TGCGCCAGCAGTGACGGGACTATTGGGGATACGCAGTATTTT
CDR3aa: CASSDGTIGDTQYF

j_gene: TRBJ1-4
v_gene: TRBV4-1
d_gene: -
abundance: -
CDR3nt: TGCGCCAGCAGCCAAGATACCAGGGCAAAACTGTTTTTT
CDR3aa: CASSQDTRAKLFF

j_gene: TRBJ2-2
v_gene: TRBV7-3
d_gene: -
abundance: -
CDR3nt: TGTGCCAGCAGCTCGGCTAGCTCGGCCGGGGAGCTGTTTTTT
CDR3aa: CASSSASSAGELFF

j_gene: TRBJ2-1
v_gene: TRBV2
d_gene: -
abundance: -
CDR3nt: TGTGCCAGCGGCCGGTTTCTACGAGGTGAGCAGTTCTTC
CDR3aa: CASGRFLRGEQFF

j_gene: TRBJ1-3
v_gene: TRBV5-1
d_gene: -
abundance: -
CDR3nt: TGCGCCAGCAGCCAGTCAGGGGCGCTCTCTGGAAACACCATATATTTT
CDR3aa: CASSQSGALSGNTIYF

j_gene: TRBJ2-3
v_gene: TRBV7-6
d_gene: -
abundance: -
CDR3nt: TGTGCCAGCAGCTTTGGAGGGGACACAGATACGCAGTATTTT
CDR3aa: CASSFGGDTDTQYF

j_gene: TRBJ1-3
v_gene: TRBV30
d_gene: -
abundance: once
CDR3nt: TGTGCCTCTCAGGATCCCACCTTCCTATCTGGAAACACCATATATTTT
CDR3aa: CASQDPTFLSGNTIYF

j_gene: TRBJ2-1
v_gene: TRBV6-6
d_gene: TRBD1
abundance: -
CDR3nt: TGTGCCAGCAGACCCCGACAGGGCTACAATGAGCAGTTCTTC
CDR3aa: CASRPRQGYNEQFF

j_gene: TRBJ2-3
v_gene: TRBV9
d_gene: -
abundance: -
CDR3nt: TGTGCCAGCAGCCCCGCCGGGAAGAGATCAGATACGCAGTATTTT
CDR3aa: CASSPAGKRSDTQYF